This TCR beta chain comes out of a study of blood T cell repertoires in COVID-19. At the level of the study: Samples came from the United States, Italy and Spain, spanning acute and convalescent COVID-19. T cells, B-cell-depleted T cells, or PBMCs supplied cDNA or gDNA.

The repertoire was sequenced with immunoSEQ multiplex PCR; TCRdb's copy has only in-frame clones and lacks some. The data contain around 170,000 clones, around 86% of them seen just once; the ten biggest clones take up about 8.6%. Recovered Cohort 3 donors showed two negative PCRs, clearance, or symptom resolution. Looked up from germline, CDR1 is SEHNR and CDR2 is FQNEAQ (reference sequence). The ends were cut back, 5 bases at V and 1 base at J, with 8 bases in the middle. The CDR3 sequence is 13 residues long. The specimen sequenced was PBMCs or T cells enriched from blood (not recorded which). This sequence originates from a woman in her 30s who had recovered from COVID-19. The rearrangement uses TRBV7-9 and TRBJ1-1, with D unresolved. CDR3 loop: CASSHPGNTEAFF. Here the CDR3 DNA reads TGTGCCAGCAGCCACCCAGGGAACACTGAAGCTTTCTTT.